Presented here are 25 T cell receptor beta chains from one specimen sequenced in a study of blood T cell repertoires in COVID-19 (dated by TCRdb to the early 2020s). The library relied on the immunoSEQ multiplex PCR assay. Imported from immuneACCESS, the table was reduced by TCRdb to in-frame sequences with V and J called. These copies leave out some clones; in studies compared against another copy, an unresolved V gene accounts for under half, and the cause of the remainder is not known. This sample comprises around 130,000 clones, 85% to 90% of them detected only once. The top ten clones comprise approximately 27% of the sample. Sequencing input: peripheral blood. Every receptor here comes from a man in his sixties or seventies with active or convalescent COVID-19.

This chain connects TRBV6-4 to TRBJ2-3; D is undetermined. The CDR3 runs to 13 residues. CDR1 is MRHNA and CDR2 is SNTAGT in the germline V gene. Trimming took 6 bases from V and 2 from J, leaving 9 bases between them. The CDR3 loop is CASRAGSTDTQYF. CDR3 in DNA: TGTGCCAGCAGAGCCGGGTCCACAGATACGCAGTATTTT.

The J gene is TRBJ2-1, the V gene TRBV28; 9 bases are a match to TRBD2. Unmatched junction bases numbered 8, after V lost 5 bases and J lost 0 bases. The V gene's germline CDR1 is MDHEN and CDR2 SYDVKM. CDR3 length: 17 residues. CDR3 sequence reads: CASSERAGGSSYNEQFF. The CDR3 DNA is TGTGCCAGCAGTGAAAGAGCGGGAGGTAGCTCCTACAATGAGCAGTTCTTC. Filled out from reference TRBV28 and TRBJ2-1, the complete variable domain reads DVKVTQSSRYLVKRTGEKVFLECVQDMDHENMFWYRQDPGLGLRLIYFSYDVKMKEKGDIPEGYSVSREKKERFSLILESASTNQTSMYLCASSERAGGSSYNEQFFGPGTRLTVL.

The chain recombines TRBV27 with TRBJ2-5; possibly TRBD2 for D (5 bases). Germline V gene sequence: CDR1 MNHEY, CDR2 SMNVEV (reference sequence). The CDR3 totals 12 residues. V was clipped by 9 bases and J by 7 bases, with 15 bases between them. The chain's CDR3 is CASAAAGGTQYF. The CDR3 DNA reads as TGTGCCAGTGCGGCAGCTGGAGGGACCCAGTACTTC.

V gene TRBV5-1 combines with J gene TRBJ1-2; TRBD1 matches 10 bases. After removal of 4 bases from V and 5 bases from J, the junction contained 5 bases not matched to a gene. Germline values: CDR1 SGHRS, CDR2 YFSETQ. The CDR3 is made up of 14 amino acids. The CDR3 DNA sequence: TGCGCCAGCAGCCCGACAGGGGGCGGGTATGGCTACACCTTC. Encoded protein: CASSPTGGGYGYTF. Full variable domain (remainder filled in from reference TRBV5-1 and TRBJ1-2): KAGVTQTPRYLIKTRGQQVTLSCSPISGHRSVSWYQQTPGQGLQFLFEYFSETQRNKGNFPGRFSGRQFSNSRSEMNVSTLELGDSALYLCASSPTGGGYGYTFGSGTRLTVV.

The CDR3: CASSVATGTGYEQYF. CDR3 coding DNA: TGTGCCAGCAGCGTAGCTACGGGGACAGGCTACGAGCAGTACTTC. This chain uses TRBV9 with TRBJ2-7; 8 bases match TRBD1. From germline, CDR1 is SGDLS and CDR2 YYNGEE. The CDR3 consists of 15 residues. Trimming cost V 0 bases and J 3 bases; bases outside gene matches: 5.

The chain is built from TRBV5-6 and TRBJ2-2; TRBD2 matches 13 bases. Per the germline V gene, CDR1 is SGHDT and CDR2 is YYEEEE. The CDR3 is made up of 17 amino acids. V was clipped by 4 bases and J by 4 bases; unmatched bases: 7. Here the CDR3 DNA reads TGTGCCAGCAGCCCCGGACTAGCGGGAGCTTTCACCGGGGAGCTGTTTTTT. Translation gives CASSPGLAGAFTGELFF.

The chain employs TRBV27 and TRBJ2-1, with 7 bases aligning to TRBD2. The CDR3 runs to 15 residues. CDR1 and CDR2 (germline): MNHEY, SMNVEV (reference sequence). Losses at the gene ends were 9 bases for V and 9 bases for J; bases not matched to a gene: 17. CDR3 nucleotides: TGTGCCAGTAGTAAGGGGAGGGCCTTTTCAAGTGAGCAGTTCTTC. Translation gives CASSKGRAFSSEQFF.

The chain combines TRBV5-6 with TRBJ2-1; TRBD2 aligns across 9 bases. Germline V gene sequence: CDR1 SGHDT, CDR2 YYEEEE. V lost 0 bases to trimming and J lost 2 bases; unmatched junction nucleotides: 6. This CDR3 is built from 17 residues. DNA of the CDR3: TGTGCCAGCAGCTTGGTATTAGCGGGGGAGGCCTACAATGAGCAGTTCTTC. This encodes CASSLVLAGEAYNEQFF.

V gene TRBV18 combines with J gene TRBJ1-2; 7 nucleotides line up with TRBD1. The V gene end was trimmed by 5 bases and the J gene end by 8 bases; junction bases not matched to a gene: 8. Germline V gene sequence: CDR1 KGHSH, CDR2 LQKENI. This CDR3 is 13 amino acids long. The CDR3 coding sequence is TGTGCCAGCTCAATCACAGGGGCCCAGGGCTACACCTTC. This sequence encodes CASSITGAQGYTF.

This chain links TRBV18 with TRBJ1-5, with 7 bases matching TRBD1. CDR3 length: 17 amino acids. The ends lost 4 bases at V and 0 bases at J; junction bases unmatched: 9. The germline V gene encodes CDR1 KGHSH and CDR2 LQKENI. The CDR3 DNA follows: TGTGCCAGCTCACTGGTTGTTGGGACAGATAGCAATCAGCCCCAGCATTTT. Its translation: CASSLVVGTDSNQPQHF.

The chain has TRBV11-2 and TRBJ2-1; D may be TRBD1 (7 bases). Trimming took 5 bases from V and 4 from J, leaving 18 bases between them. Per germline, CDR1 SGHAT and CDR2 FQNNGV. This CDR3 has 16 amino acids. In DNA, the CDR3 is TGTGCCAGCAGCAGGCGGGGCCAGGGGGATTACAATGAGCAGTTCTTC. Translated, it gives CASSRRGQGDYNEQFF.

This clone occurred a few times. The chain employs TRBV24-1 and TRBJ1-2, with 8 bases identical to TRBD1. J lost 1 base, V lost 5 bases, and 14 bases had no gene match. Germline values: CDR1 KGHDR, CDR2 SFDVKD. This CDR3 region has 18 residues. CDR3 sequence: CATSGWGGSGQGNYGYTF. The CDR3 bases are TGTGCCACCAGTGGTTGGGGGGGGTCCGGACAGGGTAACTATGGCTACACCTTC.

The chain joins TRBV5-5 to TRBJ2-5; a weak D match, TRBD2 (5 bases). Trimming took off 4 bases at V and 2 bases at J, with 12 bases between the two ends. Germline V lookup: CDR1 SGHKS, CDR2 YYEKEE (reference sequence). CDR3 length: 14 residues. CDR3 coding DNA: TGTGCCAGCAGCCCACGGACTGTTCAAGAGACCCAGTACTTC. It encodes CASSPRTVQETQYF.

The chain joins TRBV14 to TRBJ1-2; no definite D call. V lost 8 bases and J 4 bases, leaving 17 bases between the germline ends. Germline V lookup: CDR1 SGHDN, CDR2 FVKESK. The length of the CDR3 is 14 residues. The chain's CDR3 is CASPGGLKIYGYTF. The DNA of the CDR3 is TGTGCCAGCCCAGGAGGGCTGAAAATCTATGGCTACACCTTC.

The chain has TRBV7-9 and TRBJ1-3, with no clear D. The germline V gene encodes CDR1 SEHNR and CDR2 FQNEAQ (reference sequence). V was shortened by 5 bases and J by 0 bases, with 14 bases between the two germline ends. The CDR3 loop spans 16 amino acids. The CDR3, as DNA: TGTGCCAGCAGCCTCCTCGCGGGTGGCTCTGGAAACACCATATATTTT. Its translation is CASSLLAGGSGNTIYF.

This chain joins TRBV10-3 and TRBJ2-3; TRBD1 might be the D (6 bases). The CDR3 sequence is 15 residues long. V lost 2 bases, J lost 2 bases, and 11 bases lay in between. Germline V gives CDR1 ENHRY, CDR2 SYGVKD. The CDR3 protein is CAISEGTRNTDTQYF. CDR3 sequence (DNA): TGTGCCATCAGTGAGGGGACACGGAACACAGATACGCAGTATTTT.

The gene calls are TRBV19 and TRBJ2-7, with TRBD2 identical over 8 bases. CDR1 is LNHDA and CDR2 is SQIVND in the germline V gene (reference sequence). Trimming removed 6 bases from V and 3 bases from J; junction bases left unmatched: 4. CDR3 length equals 13 residues. For the CDR3, the DNA is TGTGCCAGTAGCGAGCGGGAGAACTACGAGCAGTACTTC. It codes for CASSERENYEQYF.

The chain couples TRBV7-2 to TRBJ1-5; 9 bases match TRBD1. Trimming cost V 1 base and J 6 bases; bases outside gene matches: 4. Germline CDR1 reads SGHTA; CDR2 reads FQGNSA. The CDR3 contains 15 residues. CDR3 sequence: CASSLGTGEGQPQHF. CDR3 sequence (DNA): TGTGCCAGCAGCTTAGGGACAGGGGAGGGTCAGCCCCAGCATTTT.

The chain joins TRBV7-6 to TRBJ2-1; D not certain. Trimming removed 4 bases from V and 1 base from J, with 14 bases in between. CDR1 and CDR2 (germline): SGHVS, FNYEAQ. The CDR3 runs to 16 residues. Here the CDR3 reads CASSSLLGVSYNEQFF. The DNA of the CDR3 is TGTGCCAGCAGCTCACTACTGGGTGTATCCTACAATGAGCAGTTCTTC.

The chain couples TRBV11-3 to TRBJ2-2; 7 nucleotides align to TRBD1. Germline assignment: CDR1 SGHNT and CDR2 YENEEA. The CDR3 length is 16 residues. The J segment lost 1 base and the V segment lost 5 bases, leaving 7 bases of the junction unmatched. Written as DNA, the CDR3 is TGTGCCAGCAGCGGCAGGGGGACAGAGAACACCGGGGAGCTGTTTTTT. It yields the protein CASSGRGTENTGELFF.

The J gene is TRBJ2-3, the V gene TRBV19; possibly TRBD2 for D (5 bases). The CDR3 runs 16 residues. Germline V gene data show CDR1 as LNHDA and CDR2 as SQIVND (reference sequence). The V gene lost 7 bases and the J gene lost 0 bases, with 17 bases spanning the gap. In DNA, the CDR3 is TGTGCCAGTACCAACGCTCAGCGGACTAGCACAGATACGCAGTATTTT. Translating it yields CASTNAQRTSTDTQYF.

The chain employs TRBV7-3 and TRBJ2-7; 8 positions match TRBD1. The CDR3 runs to 13 residues. V trimming: 3 bases; J trimming: 6 bases; junction bases outside the gene matches: 4. Per germline, CDR1 SGHTA and CDR2 FQGTGA. The CDR3 sequence is CASSFAGTGEQYF. The CDR3 nucleotides are TGTGCCAGCAGCTTCGCCGGGACAGGCGAGCAGTACTTC.

J is TRBJ2-1 and V is TRBV6-6; D is ambiguous. Germline-derived CDR1 and CDR2 are MNHNY and SVGAGI (reference sequence). V was pared by 3 bases and J by 0 bases, with 12 bases between. The CDR3 is made up of 16 amino acids. In DNA, the CDR3 is TGTGCCAGCAGTTATACCGCATCCAGCTCCTACAATGAGCAGTTCTTC. Its protein is CASSYTASSSYNEQFF.

The V gene is TRBV5-5, the J gene TRBJ2-1; TRBD2 agrees at 16 bases. V lost 0 bases, J lost 5 bases, and 2 bases stayed unmatched. This CDR3 is built from 17 residues. The V gene's germline CDR1 is SGHKS and CDR2 YYEKEE (reference sequence). The CDR3 reads CASSLAGLAGGNNEQFF. CDR3 nucleotides: TGTGCCAGCAGCTTGGCGGGACTAGCGGGAGGGAACAATGAGCAGTTCTTC.

In its sample, this clone was seen once. V usage is TRBV30 and J usage is TRBJ1-1, with D uncertain. The CDR3 totals 11 residues. With 6 bases removed from V and 8 bases from J, the gap between germline ends came to 13 bases. Germline V CDR1 and CDR2: GTSNPN, SVGIG (reference sequence). CDR3 protein: CACLPGLEAFF. In DNA form, the CDR3 reads TGTGCCTGCCTGCCGGGGTTAGAAGCTTTCTTT.